The subject of this entry is one T cell receptor (beta chain). The data derive from a study of OX40 agonist ivuxolimab in advanced cancers. The CDR3 is 13 residues long. Germline lookup yields CDR1 MNHEY and CDR2 SVGAGI. The germline V and J ends were trimmed by 6 bases and 8 bases, with 16 bases remaining between them. Some clones are missing from TCRdb's copy, which holds only in-frame ones; the method was immunoSEQ multiplex PCR. The sample gives about 20,000 clones, about 86% of which show up once; 35% to 50% is in the top ten. This clonotype originated in an adult with an advanced solid tumor such as melanoma, head and neck, liver or kidney cancer. This chain connects TRBV6-5 to TRBJ1-2, with D possibly matching TRBD1 (6 bases). The source material was CD4+ or CD8+ T cells sorted from blood, sampled in a trial of the OX40 agonist ivuxolimab. In DNA form, the CDR3 reads TGTGCCAGCAGAGAGACACAGGGAGGCGGCTACACCTTC. Amino acid sequence: CASRETQGGGYTF.